Listed here is a single T cell receptor beta chain. The antigen is not known. Losses at the gene ends were 1 base for V and 4 bases for J; bases not matched to a gene: 5. CDR1 and CDR2 from the germline V gene are MGHRA and YSYEKL. CDR3 length: 16 residues. The sample comes from a study of T cell responses to AZD1222 COVID-19 vaccine. General study findings and limits: Only five or six AZD1222 recipients were seropositive at baseline. Variant regions that are unmutated are reportedly the target of nearly half of spike-specific TCRs.

Clones were sequenced by immunoSEQ multiplex PCR, and TCRdb holds only the in-frame ones, with some missing. The sample records approximately 150,000 clones, around 90% being singletons. The source is an adult who received the AZD1222 COVID-19 vaccine. This sample comprised peripheral blood, obtained 28 days after the second AZD1222 dose. V is TRBV4-1 and J is TRBJ2-1; 9 positions agree with TRBD2. The DNA for the CDR3 is TGCGCCAGCAGCCAAGCTAGGACTAGCGCTTACAATGAGCAGTTCTTC. Translated, it gives CASSQARTSAYNEQFF.